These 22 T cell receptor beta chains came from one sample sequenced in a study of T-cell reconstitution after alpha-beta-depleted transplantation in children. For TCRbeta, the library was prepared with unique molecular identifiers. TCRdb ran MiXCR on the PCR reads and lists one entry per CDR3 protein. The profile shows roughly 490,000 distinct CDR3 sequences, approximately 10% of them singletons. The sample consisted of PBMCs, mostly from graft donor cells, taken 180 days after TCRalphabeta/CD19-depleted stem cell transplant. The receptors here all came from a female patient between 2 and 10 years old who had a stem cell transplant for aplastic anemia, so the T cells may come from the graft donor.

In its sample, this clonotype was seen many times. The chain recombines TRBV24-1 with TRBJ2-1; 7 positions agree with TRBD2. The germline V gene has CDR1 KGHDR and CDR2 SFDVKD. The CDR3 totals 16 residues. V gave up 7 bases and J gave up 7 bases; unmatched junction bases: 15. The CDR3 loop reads CATSPAGAGVANEQFF. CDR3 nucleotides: TGTGCCACCAGCCCCGCCGGGGCGGGAGTAGCGAATGAGCAGTTCTTC.

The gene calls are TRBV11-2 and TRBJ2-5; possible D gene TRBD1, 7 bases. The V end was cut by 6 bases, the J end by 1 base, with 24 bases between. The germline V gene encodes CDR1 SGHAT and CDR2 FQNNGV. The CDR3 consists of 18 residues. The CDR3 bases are TGTGCCAGCAGTCCACGATCGGGGGTAAACAGGGGCCAAGAGACCCAGTACTTC. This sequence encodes CASSPRSGVNRGQETQYF.

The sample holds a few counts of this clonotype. CDR3 amino acids: CASSPRDRLHCTF. In DNA form, the CDR3 reads TGTGCCAGCTCTCCCCGGGACAGGCTTCACTGCACCTTC. The chain carries TRBV9 and TRBJ1-2; TRBD1 matches at 8 bases. This CDR3 spans 13 amino acids. The ends lost 7 bases at V and 13 bases at J; junction bases unmatched: 15. Looked up from germline, CDR1 is SGDLS and CDR2 is YYNGEE.

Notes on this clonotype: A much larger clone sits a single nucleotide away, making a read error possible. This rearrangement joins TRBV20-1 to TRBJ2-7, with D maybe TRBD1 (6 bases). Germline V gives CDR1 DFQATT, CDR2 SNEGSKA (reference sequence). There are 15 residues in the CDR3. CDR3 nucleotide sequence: TGCACTGTTCGCAATCCGACAGGAGCTCCCTACGAGCAGTACTTC. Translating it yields CTVRNPTGAPYEQYF.

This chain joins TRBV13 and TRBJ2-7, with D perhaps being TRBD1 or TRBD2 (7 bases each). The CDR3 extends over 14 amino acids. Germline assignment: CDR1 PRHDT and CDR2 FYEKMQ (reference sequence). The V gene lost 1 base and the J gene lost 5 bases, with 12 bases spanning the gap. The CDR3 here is CASSLVAGGDEQYF. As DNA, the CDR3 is TGTGCCAGCAGCTTAGTGGCAGGGGGGGACGAGCAGTACTTC.

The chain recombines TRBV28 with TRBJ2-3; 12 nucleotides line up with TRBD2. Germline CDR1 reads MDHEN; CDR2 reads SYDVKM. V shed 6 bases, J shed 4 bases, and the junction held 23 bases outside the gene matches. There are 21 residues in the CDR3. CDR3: CASRRGPLTSGSFYIPDTQYF. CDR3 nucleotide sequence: TGTGCCAGCAGACGAGGTCCACTGACTAGCGGGAGTTTCTATATTCCAGATACGCAGTATTTT.

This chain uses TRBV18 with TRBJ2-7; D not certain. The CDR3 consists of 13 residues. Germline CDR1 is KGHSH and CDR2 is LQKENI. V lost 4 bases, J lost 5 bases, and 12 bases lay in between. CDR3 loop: CASSLSEANEQYV. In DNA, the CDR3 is TGTGCCAGCTCACTAAGCGAGGCAAACGAGCAGTACGTC.

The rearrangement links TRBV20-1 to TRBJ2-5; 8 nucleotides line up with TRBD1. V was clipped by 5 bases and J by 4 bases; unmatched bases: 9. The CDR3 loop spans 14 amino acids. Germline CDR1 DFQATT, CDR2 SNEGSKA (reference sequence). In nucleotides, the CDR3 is TGCAGTGCTCCCCGACAGGGGCGGGTAGAGACCCAGTACTTC. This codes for CSAPRQGRVETQYF.

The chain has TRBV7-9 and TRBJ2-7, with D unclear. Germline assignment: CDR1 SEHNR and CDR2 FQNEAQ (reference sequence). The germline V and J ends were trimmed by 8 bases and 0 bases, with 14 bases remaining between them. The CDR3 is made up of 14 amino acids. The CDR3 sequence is CASPMGEDSYEQYF. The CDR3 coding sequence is TGTGCCAGCCCCATGGGTGAAGACTCCTACGAGCAGTACTTC.

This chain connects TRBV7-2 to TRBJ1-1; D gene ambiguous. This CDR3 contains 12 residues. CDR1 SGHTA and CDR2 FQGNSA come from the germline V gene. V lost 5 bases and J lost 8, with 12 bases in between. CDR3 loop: CASSPYTGEAFF. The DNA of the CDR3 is TGTGCCAGCAGCCCATATACGGGGGAAGCTTTCTTT.

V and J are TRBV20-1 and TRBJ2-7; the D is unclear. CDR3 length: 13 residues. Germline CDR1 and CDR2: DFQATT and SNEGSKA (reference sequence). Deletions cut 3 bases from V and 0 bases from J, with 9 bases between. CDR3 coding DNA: TGCAGTGCTAGGCAGGTCTCCTCCTACGAGCAGTACTTC. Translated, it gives CSARQVSSYEQYF.

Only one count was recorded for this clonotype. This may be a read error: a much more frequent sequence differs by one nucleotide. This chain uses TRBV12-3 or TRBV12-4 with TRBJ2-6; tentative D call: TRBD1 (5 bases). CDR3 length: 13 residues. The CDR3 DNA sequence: TGTGCCAGCAGCTCCTTAGGGGCCAACGGCCTGACTTTC. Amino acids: CASSSLGANGLTF.

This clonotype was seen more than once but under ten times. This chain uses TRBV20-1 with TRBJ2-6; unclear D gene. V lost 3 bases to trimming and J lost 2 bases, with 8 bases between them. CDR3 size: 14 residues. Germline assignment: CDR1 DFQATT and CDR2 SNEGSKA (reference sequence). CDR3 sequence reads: CSASKIPGANVLTF. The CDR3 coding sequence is TGCAGTGCTAGCAAAATACCTGGGGCCAACGTCCTGACTTTC.

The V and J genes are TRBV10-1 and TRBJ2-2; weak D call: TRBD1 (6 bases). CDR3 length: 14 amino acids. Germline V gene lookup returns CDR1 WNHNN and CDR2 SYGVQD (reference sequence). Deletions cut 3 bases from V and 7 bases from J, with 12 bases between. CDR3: CASSDDQGSGELFF. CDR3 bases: TGCGCCAGCAGTGATGACCAGGGGAGCGGGGAGCTGTTTTTT.

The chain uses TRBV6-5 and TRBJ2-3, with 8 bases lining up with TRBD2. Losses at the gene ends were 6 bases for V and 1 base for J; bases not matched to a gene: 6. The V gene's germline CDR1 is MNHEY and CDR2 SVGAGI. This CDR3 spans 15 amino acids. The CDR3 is CASRRSSGGTDTQYF. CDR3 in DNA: TGTGCCAGCAGAAGAAGTAGCGGGGGCACAGATACGCAGTATTTT.

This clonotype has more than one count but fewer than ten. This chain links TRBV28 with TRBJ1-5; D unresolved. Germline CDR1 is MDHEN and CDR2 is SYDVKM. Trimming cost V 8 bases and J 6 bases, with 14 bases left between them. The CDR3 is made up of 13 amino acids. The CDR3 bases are TGTGCCAGCTACTGGACTCAAGGTCAGCCCCAGCATTTT. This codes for CASYWTQGQPQHF.

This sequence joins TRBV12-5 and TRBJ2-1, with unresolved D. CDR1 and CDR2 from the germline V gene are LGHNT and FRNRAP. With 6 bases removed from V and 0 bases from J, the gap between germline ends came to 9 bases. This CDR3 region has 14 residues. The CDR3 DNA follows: TGTGCTAGTGGGTCTGAACGCTCCTACAATGAGCAGTTCTTC. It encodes CASGSERSYNEQFF.

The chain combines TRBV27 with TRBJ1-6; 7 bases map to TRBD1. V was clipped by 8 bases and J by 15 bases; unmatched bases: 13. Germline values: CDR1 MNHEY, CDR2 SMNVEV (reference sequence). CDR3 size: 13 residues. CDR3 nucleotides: TGTGCCAGCTCAAACAGGGGCCCAGAACTCCTCCACTTT. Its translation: CASSNRGPELLHF.

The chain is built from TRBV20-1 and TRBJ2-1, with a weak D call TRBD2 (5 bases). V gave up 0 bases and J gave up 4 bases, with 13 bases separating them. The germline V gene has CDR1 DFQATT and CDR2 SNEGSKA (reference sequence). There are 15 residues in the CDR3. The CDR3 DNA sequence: TGCAGTGCTAGAGATAATGGCGGGCCATACAATGAGCAGTTCTTC. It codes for CSARDNGGPYNEQFF.

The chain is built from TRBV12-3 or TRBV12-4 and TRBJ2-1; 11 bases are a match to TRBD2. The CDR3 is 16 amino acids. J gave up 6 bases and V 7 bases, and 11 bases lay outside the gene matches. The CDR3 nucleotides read TGTGCCAGCATCCACTTTAGCGGGAGGGAAGGCAATGAGCAGTTCTTC. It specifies CASIHFSGREGNEQFF.

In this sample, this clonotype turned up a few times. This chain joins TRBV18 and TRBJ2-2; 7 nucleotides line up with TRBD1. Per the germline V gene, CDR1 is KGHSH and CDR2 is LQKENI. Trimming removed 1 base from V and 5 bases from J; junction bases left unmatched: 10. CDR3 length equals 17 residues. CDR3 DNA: TGTGCCAGCTCACCACAACACCGGACAGGCAGGACCGGGGAGCTGTTTTTT. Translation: CASSPQHRTGRTGELFF.

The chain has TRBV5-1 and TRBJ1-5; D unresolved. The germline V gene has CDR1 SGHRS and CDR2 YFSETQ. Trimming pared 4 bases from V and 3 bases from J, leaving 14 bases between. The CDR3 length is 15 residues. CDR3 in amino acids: CASSVGGGSNQPQHF. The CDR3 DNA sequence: TGCGCCAGCAGCGTGGGCGGCGGATCCAATCAGCCCCAGCATTTT.